This is a list of T cell receptor beta chains from one sample in a study of molecular identifiers for immune sequencing clone quantification. Each CDR3 protein gets one entry after TCRdb re-called the PCR reads with MiXCR. The sample has approximately 680,000 distinct CDR3 sequences, roughly 23% seen once; the top ten hold around 0.78%. Input material: naive CD8+ T cells from blood, with Jurkat cell RNA spiked in. All receptors derive from a human donor in good health. Some libraries in this study had Jurkat cell RNA spiked in. Both conserved end residues are part of each CDR3. D genes are given only for firm matches. A clone size is listed for some rows: how often the clone was seen (once, few, many), or a class if it is expanded.

TRBJ2-7 - TRBD1 TRBV14 CASSTRDSYSYEQYF TGTGCCAGCAGCACCAGGGACAGCTACTCCTACGAGCAGTACTTC
TRBJ2-4 - - TRBV11-2 CASSRTAGLAKNIQYF TGTGCCAGCAGCCGAACCGCAGGGCTAGCCAAAAACATTCAGTACTTC
TRBJ1-2 few TRBD1 TRBV5-6 CASSHTLLTGTETNYGYTF TGTGCCAGCAGCCATACACTATTAACCGGGACAGAAACTAACTATGGCTACACCTTC
TRBJ2-5 - - TRBV4-3 CASSQDVGSGTYQEAQYF TGCGCCAGCAGCCAAGACGTCGGGTCGGGGACGTACCAAGAGGCCCAGTACTTC
TRBJ1-4 once - TRBV7-8 CAGSLILFEGLSEKLFF TGTGCCGGCAGCTTAATCCTCTTTGAGGGATTAAGTGAAAAACTGTTTTTT
TRBJ2-1 - - TRBV7-9 CASSLGYDFRGQFF TGTGCCAGCAGCTTAGGATACGACTTCCGCGGGCAGTTCTTC
TRBJ2-5 - TRBD2 TRBV7-2 CASSWDYGLSNVQETQYF TGTGCCAGCAGTTGGGACTACGGATTATCAAACGTCCAAGAGACCCAGTACTTC
TRBJ1-5 - TRBD1 TRBV12-3/TRBV12-4 CASSQGGSRIYCNQPQHF TGTGCCAGCAGTCAGGGGGGCAGCCGAATTTATTGCAATCAGCCCCAGCATTTT
TRBJ2-3 many - TRBV7-9 CASSSPGADTQYF TGTGCCAGCAGCTCACCTGGGGCAGATACGCAGTATTTT
TRBJ2-7 many - TRBV27 CASSFSRGYEQYF TGTGCCAGCAGTTTCTCCAGGGGTTACGAGCAGTACTTC
TRBJ2-7 few TRBD2 TRBV27 CASSFSSGGGSEQYF TGTGCCAGCAGTTTCTCTAGCGGGGGGGGGTCCGAGCAGTACTTC
TRBJ2-3 - - TRBV12-3/TRBV12-4 CAILGFADTQYF TGTGCCATTCTAGGGTTCGCAGATACGCAGTATTTT
TRBJ2-3 few - TRBV15 CATSRAWGTDTQYF TGTGCCACCAGCAGAGCATGGGGGACAGATACGCAGTATTTT
TRBJ1-1 few TRBD1 TRBV6-6 CASSYSEGATNAFF TGTGCCAGCAGTTACTCGGAGGGGGCCACGAACGCTTTCTTT
TRBJ2-3 many TRBD2 TRBV9 CASSPGTSGRAQDTQYF TGTGCCAGCAGCCCCGGGACTAGCGGGAGGGCTCAAGATACGCAGTATTTT
TRBJ2-5 many - TRBV5-4 CASSPWAEQETQYF TGTGCCAGCAGCCCGTGGGCAGAGCAAGAGACCCAGTACTTC
TRBJ1-5 few - TRBV9 CASSAGGGVQPQHF TGTGCCAGCAGCGCCGGAGGAGGGGTTCAGCCCCAGCATTTT
TRBJ2-5 - - TRBV15 CATSRAGPTDLQETQYF TGTGCCACCAGCAGAGCCGGACCGACCGATTTACAAGAGACCCAGTACTTC
TRBJ2-7 many TRBD1 TRBV7-9 CASSSLDRSYEQYF TGTGCCAGCAGCTCTTTGGACAGGAGCTACGAGCAGTACTTC
TRBJ2-7 - - TRBV15 CATSRDDITYEQYF TGTGCCACCAGCAGAGACGACATCACCTACGAGCAGTACTTC
TRBJ1-1 - - TRBV5-1 CASSLLQNTEAFF TGCGCCAGCAGCTTGCTACAGAACACTGAAGCTTTCTTT
TRBJ2-5 many TRBD2 TRBV10-3 CAISELLAGGSQETQYF TGTGCCATCAGTGAATTACTAGCGGGAGGGTCGCAAGAGACCCAGTACTTC
TRBJ1-2 few - TRBV7-9 CASSLGAVGYGYTF TGTGCCAGCAGCTTAGGGGCAGTTGGCTATGGCTACACCTTC
TRBJ2-3 few - TRBV6-2/TRBV6-3 CASSYRDSSTDTQYF TGTGCCAGCAGTTACAGGGATTCCAGCACAGATACGCAGTATTTT
TRBJ2-3 many TRBD1 TRBV4-3 CASSQVLGQKISSTDTQYF TGCGCCAGCAGCCAAGTCTTGGGACAGAAGATTTCTAGCACAGATACGCAGTATTTT
TRBJ2-1 many - TRBV4-3 CASSQEQGNEQFF TGCGCCAGCAGCCAGGAACAGGGCAATGAGCAGTTCTTC
TRBJ2-5 many - TRBV4-2 CASSQDIWGQETQYF TGTGCCAGCAGCCAAGACATTTGGGGTCAAGAGACCCAGTACTTC
TRBJ2-4 many - TRBV20-1 CSARAGAEPKNIQYF TGCAGTGCTAGAGCAGGGGCCGAACCTAAAAACATTCAGTACTTC
TRBJ1-1 - - TRBV2 CASSARVADTEAFF TGTGCCAGCAGCGCCCGAGTCGCGGACACTGAAGCTTTCTTT
TRBJ2-2 - TRBD1 TRBV5-6 CASSLFWDSANTGELFF TGTGCCAGCAGCTTGTTCTGGGACAGCGCGAACACCGGGGAGCTGTTTTTT
TRBJ1-2 - - TRBV19 CASSIRMGGDYGYAF TGTGCCAGTAGTATCCGGATGGGGGGGGACTATGGCTACGCCTTC
TRBJ2-1 - - TRBV4-3 CASSQDIVNEQFF TGCGCCAGCAGCCAAGATATCGTCAATGAGCAGTTCTTC
TRBJ2-7 few - TRBV10-1 CASSDSQGKTYEQYF TGCGCCAGCAGTGATTCCCAGGGTAAAACCTACGAGCAGTACTTC
TRBJ2-7 many - TRBV29-1 CSVTQTGRYEQYF TGCAGCGTTACCCAGACAGGTCGGTACGAGCAGTACTTC
TRBJ2-3 many - TRBV7-9 CASSSRQARGQRTDTQYF TGTGCCAGCAGCAGTAGGCAAGCTCGGGGTCAACGCACAGATACGCAGTATTTT
TRBJ2-7 - - TRBV4-1 CASSQDQSEGFYEQYF TGCGCCAGCAGCCAAGATCAGTCAGAGGGTTTCTACGAGCAGTACTTC
TRBJ2-7 - - TRBV4-3 CASSQDVPGTYEQYF TGCGCCAGCAGCCAAGATGTTCCAGGAACCTACGAGCAGTACTTC
TRBJ2-3 - - TRBV11-2 CASSLRGRGLIDTQYF TGTGCCAGCAGCTTACGGGGCAGGGGATTAATAGATACGCAGTATTTT
TRBJ1-1 - - TRBV6-5 CASSYSSMNTEAFF TGTGCCAGCAGTTATTCGTCCATGAACACTGAAGCTTTCTTT
TRBJ2-3 many - TRBV29-1 CSVGVTSTDTQYF TGCAGCGTTGGGGTAACCAGCACAGATACGCAGTATTTT
TRBJ2-2 - - TRBV27 CASRPIESANTGKLFF TGTGCCAGCCGGCCTATTGAGAGTGCGAACACCGGGAAGCTGTTTTTT